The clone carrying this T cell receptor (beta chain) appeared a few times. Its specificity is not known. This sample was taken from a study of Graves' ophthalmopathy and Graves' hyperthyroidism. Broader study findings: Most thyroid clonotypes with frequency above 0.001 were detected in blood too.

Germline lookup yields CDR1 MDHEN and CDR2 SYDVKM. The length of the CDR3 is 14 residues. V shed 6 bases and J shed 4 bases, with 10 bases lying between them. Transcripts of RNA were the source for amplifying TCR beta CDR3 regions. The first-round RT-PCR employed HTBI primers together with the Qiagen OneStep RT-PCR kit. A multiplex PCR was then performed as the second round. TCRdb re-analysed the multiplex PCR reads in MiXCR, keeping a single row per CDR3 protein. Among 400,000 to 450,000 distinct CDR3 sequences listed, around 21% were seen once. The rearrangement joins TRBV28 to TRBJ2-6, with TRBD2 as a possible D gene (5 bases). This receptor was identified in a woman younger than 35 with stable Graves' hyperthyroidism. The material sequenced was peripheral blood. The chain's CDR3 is CASSRGIGANVLTF. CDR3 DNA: TGTGCCAGCAGCCGGGGTATCGGGGCCAACGTCCTGACTTTC.